A selection of T cell receptor beta chains follows, all from one sample in a study of cytomegalovirus exposure and HLA in healthy donors. Profiled with immunoSEQ multiplex PCR; TCRdb holds only in-frame clones, not every one. The table shows over 100,000 clones, with 80% occurring only once. The sample consisted of PBMCs. The receptors derive from a man between 25 and 39 years old in good health and CMV-seronegative. The CDR3 runs from the conserved cysteine through the conserved F or W. Fields, in order: clone size, D gene, J gene, V gene, CDR3 DNA, CDR3 protein. The D gene is left open where the match is weak. Clone size appears in some rows only: once, few, many, or a class for an expanded clone.

>few|NA|TRBJ1-5|TRBV6-4
TGTGCCAGCAAGTTGATGGACAGACATAATCAGCCCCAGCATTTT
CASKLMDRHNQPQHF
>once|NA|TRBJ2-7|TRBV15
TGTGCCACCAGCAGATATCGTTCTGACGAGCAGTACTTC
CATSRYRSDEQYF
>NA|NA|TRBJ1-4|TRBV5-1
TGCGCCAGCAGCTTGGCCGGAGGCGCCCAAGAAAAACTGTTTTTT
CASSLAGGAQEKLFF
>NA|NA|TRBJ1-1|TRBV7-2
TGTGCCAGCAGCTTATTGGGAGTGAACACTGAAGCTTTCTTT
CASSLLGVNTEAFF
>few|NA|TRBJ1-2|TRBV30
TGTGCCTGGAGCAAGACAGCTTCCGATGGCTACACCTTC
CAWSKTASDGYTF
>NA|NA|TRBJ1-4|TRBV6-5
TGTGCCAGCAGTCCAGCGGGTAATGAAAAACTGTTTTTT
CASSPAGNEKLFF
>NA|TRBD1|TRBJ2-7|TRBV7-2
TGTGCCAGCAGCTCGAGACAGGGCGGTGGGTACGAGCAGTACTTC
CASSSRQGGGYEQYF
>NA|TRBD2|TRBJ2-7|TRBV28
TGTGCCAGCAGTTTAGTATTGGGGGGGGGCTCCTACGAGCAGTACTTC
CASSLVLGGGSYEQYF
>NA|NA|TRBJ2-5|TRBV9
TGTGCCAGCAGCGTAGGGACTCAACAAGAGACCCAGTACTTC
CASSVGTQQETQYF
>NA|NA|TRBJ2-1|TRBV9
TGTGCCAGCAGCGTAGAGAGAGGGTCCTACAATGAGCAGTTCTTC
CASSVERGSYNEQFF
>few|NA|TRBJ1-1|TRBV7-9
TGTGCCAGCAGCTTGGCCCTTCGCACCTTCTTT
CASSLALRTFF
>NA|NA|TRBJ2-1|TRBV11-3
TGTGCCAGCAGCTTAGACGCGGGTGGCTCCTACAATGAGCAGTTCTTC
CASSLDAGGSYNEQFF
>NA|TRBD1|TRBJ2-7|TRBV11-3
TGTGCCAGCAGCCCGGACAGGGGCGAGCAGTACTTC
CASSPDRGEQYF
>NA|NA|TRBJ2-2|TRBV9
TGTGCCAGCAGCGTAGACATAAACGGGGAGCTGTTTTTT
CASSVDINGELFF
>NA|NA|TRBJ1-1|TRBV6-6
TGTGCCAGCACCATAGGGGGGAACACTGAAGCTTTCTTT
CASTIGGNTEAFF
>once|NA|TRBJ1-4|TRBV7-2
TGTGCCAGCAGCTTAAGGCAGGGTAGCGAAAAACTGTTTTTT
CASSLRQGSEKLFF
>NA|NA|TRBJ1-1|TRBV19
TGTGCCAGTAGTATTGCGGGGAGCAGGTCGATGAACACTGAAGCTTTCTTT
CASSIAGSRSMNTEAFF
>NA|TRBD2|TRBJ2-4|TRBV28
TGTGCCAGCAGTCCCGCGGGACTAGCGGGGGACAACAACAGTCAGTACTTC
CASSPAGLAGDNNSQYF
>NA|TRBD1|TRBJ1-2|TRBV13
TGTGCCAGCAGCATCGGCGGGACAGGGGTAGTCGGCTACACCTTC
CASSIGGTGVVGYTF
>NA|TRBD1|TRBJ1-5|TRBV28
TGTGCCAGCAGACAGGACGGACAGGGCCATCAGCCCCAGCATTTT
CASRQDGQGHQPQHF
>NA|NA|TRBJ2-2|TRBV29-1
TGCAGCGTTGAGAGGGATGGGACCGGGGAGCTGTTTTTT
CSVERDGTGELFF
>NA|TRBD1|TRBJ1-6|TRBV6-1
TGTGCCAGCGGGACAGTCCGACTTTTGGCCCTCCACTTT
CASGTVRLLALHF
>NA|NA|TRBJ1-6|TRBV2
TGTGCCAGCAGTGAAGGGCAGGGAAATTCACCCCTCCACTTT
CASSEGQGNSPLHF
>NA|TRBD1|TRBJ1-6|TRBV7-2
TGTGCCAGCAGCTTAGTGGGACAGGGGATTGGAAATTCACCCCTCCACTTT
CASSLVGQGIGNSPLHF
>once|NA|TRBJ1-2|TRBV28
TGTGCCAGCAGTTCCCCCCCTACAGACGCTTATCGCTACACCTTC
CASSSPPTDAYRYTF
>NA|NA|TRBJ1-5|TRBV19
TGTGCCAGTAGTATAGCCCCCCGCGGGGGCAATCAGCCCCAGCATTTT
CASSIAPRGGNQPQHF
>NA|NA|TRBJ2-3|TRBV7-2
TGTGCCAGCAGCCCACCCGGTGGGGGCGGACTCACAGATACGCAGTATTTT
CASSPPGGGGLTDTQYF
>NA|TRBD1|TRBJ1-2|TRBV5-1
TGCGCCAGCAGCAGGACAGGTTTGGAAGAGGGCTACACCTTC
CASSRTGLEEGYTF
>few|NA|TRBJ2-7|TRBV29-1
TGCAGCGCCCTGACAGATAACTACGAGCAGTACTTC
CSALTDNYEQYF
>NA|NA|TRBJ1-3|TRBV30
TGTGCCTGGAAAGGGGGGGATACTGGAAACACCATATATTTT
CAWKGGDTGNTIYF
>NA|NA|TRBJ2-3|TRBV5-1
TGCGCCAGCAGCTTGGCCAATAGCGCAGATACGCAGTATTTT
CASSLANSADTQYF
>NA|TRBD2|TRBJ2-5|TRBV9
TGTGCCAGCAGCGATGGGACTAGCGGGGGGGCGGGCGAGACCCAGTACTTC
CASSDGTSGGAGETQYF
>NA|TRBD2|TRBJ2-5|TRBV30
TGTGCCTGGAGTGTACTAGCGGGGGGGCCTTATGAGACCCAGTACTTC
CAWSVLAGGPYETQYF
>NA|NA|TRBJ2-7|TRBV6-6
TGTGCCAGCAGTTATTCGCCGGGGAGCTCCTACGAGCAGTACTTC
CASSYSPGSSYEQYF
>NA|NA|TRBJ1-5|TRBV2
TGTGCCAGCAGTGTAAGAGGGAACAATCAGCCCCAGCATTTT
CASSVRGNNQPQHF
>NA|TRBD2|TRBJ2-7|TRBV7-9
TGTGCCAGCAGCTTCAGCGGGACTACAGGTGAAGGGTACTTC
CASSFSGTTGEGYF
>NA|NA|TRBJ1-5|TRBV2
TGTGCCAGCAGTCTAGGGGGGGCGGTGAGCAATCAGCCCCAGCATTTT
CASSLGGAVSNQPQHF
>NA|NA|TRBJ1-1|TRBV5-1
TGCGCCAGCACTACGAGGGGGGGGTTGGCTGAAGCTTTCTTT
CASTTRGGLAEAFF
>NA|NA|TRBJ2-7|TRBV7-2
TGTGCCAGCAGCCCCCGGACACTTTTGGGCGAGCAGTACTTC
CASSPRTLLGEQYF
>NA|NA|TRBJ2-4|TRBV7-6
TGTGCCAGCAGCTTAGGGTCAGTTAGGGCGAGGGTAGCCAAAAACATTCAGTACTTC
CASSLGSVRARVAKNIQYF
>NA|TRBD1|TRBJ1-4|TRBV28
TGTGCCAGCAGACCGACAGGGGAGGGTGAAAAACTGTTTTTT
CASRPTGEGEKLFF
>NA|TRBD1|TRBJ1-1|TRBV2
TGTGCCAGGGCGACAGGGGGGATCGGAGCTTTCTTT
CARATGGIGAFF
>once|NA|TRBJ2-2|TRBV9
TGTGCCAGCAGCGTAGGGGGGCGGAACACCGGGGAGCTGTTTTTT
CASSVGGRNTGELFF
>once|NA|TRBJ2-7|TRBV10-3
TGTGCCATCAGTGAGTCAGACTTTTCGCGCCACGAGCAGTACTTC
CAISESDFSRHEQYF
>NA|NA|TRBJ1-5|TRBV7-8
TGTGCCAGCAGCTTGGGGGGGGAGCCCCAGCATTTT
CASSLGGEPQHF
>NA|TRBD1|TRBJ1-1|TRBV18
TGTGCCAGCTCACCAGGGACAGGGGGACTTGAAGCTTTCTTT
CASSPGTGGLEAFF